This TCR beta chain appears in the sequencing data of a study of shared clonotypes between healthy human individuals. The protocol was immunoSEQ multiplex PCR, while the TCRdb copy is restricted to in-frame clones and leaves out a portion. The table lists about 560,000 clones, around 78% of them singletons. CDR3 length equals 13 residues. Trimming cost V 0 bases and J 8 bases, with 10 bases left between them. Germline assignment: CDR1 ENHRY and CDR2 SYGVKD. Sequenced input: PBMCs. The J gene is TRBJ1-2, the V gene TRBV10-3; the D gene is possibly TRBD1 (5 bases). The TCR comes from a woman in her 40s in good health. Some clones in this sample may be carry-over from other donors' samples. CDR3 DNA sequence: TGTGCCATCAGTGAGTCAGGGGCTAGGGGCTACACCTTC. Amino acid sequence: CAISESGARGYTF.